Sequencing of this T cell receptor beta chain was carried out in a study of beta chain features in type 1 diabetes. The study, taken as a whole, reports: Type 1 diabetes patients had TCRB CDR3s that were shorter (moderately but significantly so) in all four CD4+ subsets.

The length of the CDR3 is 13 residues. CDR1 is SQVTM and CDR2 is ANQGSEA in the germline V gene. V was shortened by 5 bases and J by 0 bases, with 10 bases between the two germline ends. This clone occurred a few times. Its specificity is not known. Every isolated RNA sample was fully reverse transcribed, so sequencing captured expressed TCRB transcripts. Sequenced by immunoSEQ multiplex PCR; TCRdb stores in-frame clones only, minus some. The table lists more than 250,000 clones, about a fifth of them singletons, with around 0.028% in the top ten. The V call is TRBV29-1, the J call TRBJ1-2; the D gene is possibly TRBD1 (6 bases). Material: naive CD4+ T cells from blood. The receptor's source is a middle-aged woman with type 1 diabetes. The CDR3 sequence is CSVSQGPNYGYTF. In nucleotides, the CDR3 is TGCAGCGTTTCCCAGGGGCCTAACTATGGCTACACCTTC.